This T cell receptor beta chain came from a study of blood T cells in healthy people across ages. J gave up 5 bases and V 6 bases, and 15 bases lay outside the gene matches. The CDR3 loop spans 16 amino acids. Germline loops: CDR1 MNHEY, CDR2 SMNVEV (reference sequence). Then a second PCR, running roughly 7 to 12 cycles, was carried out with a sample-barcoded 5' primer and a J-beta primer mix. TCRdb reprocessed the 5' RACE reads via MiXCR and lists one record per CDR3 protein. This table has hundreds of thousands of distinct CDR3 sequences, more than 35% appearing once. This receptor was identified in a man at least 80 years old in good health. The sample comprised blood. This chain connects TRBV27 to TRBJ1-1, with TRBD1 matching over 7 bases. The CDR3 sequence is CASRDYFQGVNTEAFF. The CDR3 DNA follows: TGTGCCAGCAGGGATTATTTTCAGGGGGTTAATACTGAAGCTTTCTTT.